This entry lists 18 T cell receptor beta chains sequenced from one sample in a study of identical twins. TCRdb re-analysed the 5' RACE reads in MiXCR, keeping a single row per CDR3 protein. In the table there are 1.5 million or so distinct CDR3 sequences, roughly a third of which are singletons. The specimen sequenced was cord blood. These receptors came from a newborn girl in good health.

The V and J genes are TRBV20-1 and TRBJ2-6, with a tentative D call TRBD1 (7 bases). The CDR3 length is 16 residues. Germline V gene data show CDR1 as DFQATT and CDR2 as SNEGSKA (reference sequence). With 3 bases removed from V and 0 bases from J, the gap between germline ends came to 12 bases. Here the CDR3 DNA reads TGCAGTGCTAGGGAGGGGGCGCTCTCTGGGGCCAACGTCCTGACTTTC. The encoded protein is CSAREGALSGANVLTF.

This clonotype was recorded only once. This CDR3 is CASRQGTHNEQYF. The CDR3, as DNA: TGTGCCAGCAGACAGGGTACACACAATGAGCAGTACTTC. The chain employs TRBV6-6 and TRBJ2-5; D possibly corresponds to TRBD1 (6 bases). Germline V lookup: CDR1 MNHNY, CDR2 SVGAGI (reference sequence). The CDR3 sequence is 13 residues long. Trimming stripped 6 bases from V and 11 bases from J, with 19 bases between.

This clonotype was recorded a few times. V and J are TRBV10-3 and TRBJ2-5; no reliable D call. V was shortened by 0 bases and J by 4 bases, with 6 bases between the two germline ends. The CDR3 runs 13 residues. Germline assignment: CDR1 ENHRY and CDR2 SYGVKD. CDR3 region: CAISESPPETQYF. DNA of the CDR3: TGTGCCATCAGTGAGTCACCACCAGAGACCCAGTACTTC.

This clonotype was recorded a few times. The gene calls are TRBV12-3 or TRBV12-4 and TRBJ1-4; 9 positions match TRBD1. V was clipped by 5 bases and J by 8 bases; unmatched bases: 6. CDR3 length: 14 amino acids. In nucleotides, the CDR3 is TGTGCCAGCAGTACAGGGGGCGTAGGCGAAAAACTGTTTTTT. Protein product: CASSTGGVGEKLFF.

This clonotype was detected a few times. The rearrangement links TRBV29-1 to TRBJ1-2; D uncertain. Looked up from germline, CDR1 is SQVTM and CDR2 is ANQGSEA. The CDR3 is 14 amino acids. With 3 bases removed from V and 2 bases from J, the gap between germline ends came to 13 bases. The CDR3 loop is CSVEVQDGNYGYTF. The CDR3 nucleotides read TGCAGCGTTGAGGTCCAGGACGGCAACTATGGCTACACCTTC. Filled out from reference TRBV29-1 and TRBJ1-2, the complete variable domain reads SAVISQKPSRDICQRGTSLTIQCQVDSQVTMMFWYRQQPGQSLTLIATANQGSEATYESGFVIDKFPISRPNLTFSTLTVSNMSPEDSSIYLCSVEVQDGNYGYTFGSGTRLTVV.

This clonotype came up a few times. This rearrangement joins TRBV2 to TRBJ2-2; D is uncertain. Germline V gene data show CDR1 as SNHLY and CDR2 as FYNNEI. V was trimmed by 10 bases and J by 1 base, leaving 16 bases between them. The CDR3 length is 15 residues. The chain's CDR3 is CATTLGSENTGELFF. CDR3 DNA sequence: TGTGCCACCACGCTGGGATCCGAGAACACCGGGGAGCTGTTTTTT.

The V gene is TRBV20-1, the J gene TRBJ2-5; D is unresolved. V was cut by 0 bases and J by 2 bases, with 13 bases left in between. Germline V CDR1 and CDR2: DFQATT, SNEGSKA (reference sequence). The CDR3 is 15 amino acids. The CDR3 DNA follows: TGCAGTGCTAGAGATGGTGGCGCGGTTCAAGAGACCCAGTACTTC. Translation gives CSARDGGAVQETQYF.

The V gene is TRBV7-2, the J gene TRBJ2-4; D unresolved. This CDR3 has 14 residues. Per the germline V gene, CDR1 is SGHTA and CDR2 is FQGNSA. The ends were cut back, 1 base at V and 6 bases at J, with 10 bases in the middle. CDR3 coding DNA: TGTGCCAGCAGCTTAGTGGGCCTCGGAAACATTCAGTACTTC. Amino acids: CASSLVGLGNIQYF.

The chain uses TRBV27 and TRBJ1-2; 8 positions agree with TRBD1. J lost 4 bases, V lost 4 bases, and 11 bases had no gene match. Germline CDR1 and CDR2: MNHEY and SMNVEV (reference sequence). The CDR3 has 16 amino acids. The CDR3 loop reads CASSSETGANSYGYTF. DNA of the CDR3: TGTGCCAGCAGTTCAGAGACAGGGGCGAATAGCTATGGCTACACCTTC.

The V call is TRBV27, the J call TRBJ1-2; a weak D match, TRBD1 (6 bases). Germline loops: CDR1 MNHEY, CDR2 SMNVEV (reference sequence). Trimming stripped 5 bases from V and 4 bases from J, with 23 bases between. The length of the CDR3 is 17 residues. CDR3 in DNA: TGTGCCAGCAGTCCCAAGGGGGGTAGGGGGGGCGGCTATGGCTACACCTTC. It yields the protein CASSPKGGRGGGYGYTF.

This sequence joins TRBV28 and TRBJ1-2, with 9 bases lining up with TRBD1. In germline, CDR1 is MDHEN, CDR2 SYDVKM. The CDR3 loop spans 15 amino acids. J gave up 6 bases and V 7 bases, and 12 bases lay outside the gene matches. CDR3 nucleotides: TGTGCCAGCACATTGGGTCGTGGGACAGGGAATGGCTACACCTTC. Protein: CASTLGRGTGNGYTF.

The chain joins TRBV7-9 to TRBJ2-7; D call uncertain. Trimming cost V 2 bases and J 2 bases, with 10 bases left between them. Germline CDR1 SEHNR, CDR2 FQNEAQ (reference sequence). CDR3 length: 14 residues. The CDR3 protein is CASSLFQPPYEQYF. The CDR3 DNA reads as TGTGCCAGCAGCTTATTCCAGCCTCCCTACGAGCAGTACTTC.

The V gene is TRBV28, the J gene TRBJ2-6; D remains unclear. V lost 6 bases, J lost 0 bases, and 9 bases lay in between. CDR3 size: 15 residues. Germline CDR1 is MDHEN and CDR2 is SYDVKM. The CDR3 sequence is CASRETVSGANVLTF. The CDR3 nucleotides are TGTGCCAGCAGGGAGACGGTCTCTGGGGCCAACGTCCTGACTTTC.

The sample holds one count of this clonotype. CDR3 region: CATAATNRGPYEQYF. Here the CDR3 DNA reads TGTGCCACAGCCGCTACGAACAGGGGACCCTACGAGCAGTACTTC. V and J are TRBV10-3 and TRBJ2-7, with TRBD1 identical over 7 bases. The CDR3 loop spans 15 amino acids. V trimming: 10 bases; J trimming: 2 bases; junction bases outside the gene matches: 14. Looked up from germline, CDR1 is ENHRY and CDR2 is SYGVKD.

V gene TRBV3-1 combines with J gene TRBJ2-3; 10 bases are a match to TRBD2. The V and J ends lost 1 base and 2 bases, in that order; junction bases with no gene match: 3. In germline, CDR1 is LGHDT, CDR2 YNNKEL (reference sequence). This CDR3 is 16 amino acids long. Here the CDR3 DNA reads TGTGCCAGCAGCCAAGCTAGCGGGAGTAACACAGATACGCAGTATTTT. Its translation is CASSQASGSNTDTQYF.

In its sample, this clonotype was seen a few times. The chain recombines TRBV28 with TRBJ2-1; no definite D call. Germline values: CDR1 MDHEN, CDR2 SYDVKM. The CDR3 is 17 residues long. The V and J ends lost 5 bases and 5 bases respectively, with 22 bases between them. CDR3 region: CASSLPGLAITHNEQFF. CDR3 in DNA: TGTGCCAGCAGTCTCCCCGGGTTGGCAATTACCCACAATGAGCAGTTCTTC.

The chain links TRBV20-1 to TRBJ1-1; 8 bases agree with TRBD1. CDR3 length: 16 residues. Germline CDR1 and CDR2: DFQATT and SNEGSKA (reference sequence). J lost 1 base, V lost 5 bases, and 12 bases had no gene match. The CDR3 sequence: CSASPGGIGQNTEAFF. For the CDR3, the DNA is TGCAGTGCTTCCCCAGGGGGCATCGGGCAGAACACTGAAGCTTTCTTT.

This chain connects TRBV6-5 to TRBJ2-4; D possibly corresponds to TRBD2 (6 bases). Germline CDR1 and CDR2: MNHEY and SVGAGI. There are 16 residues in the CDR3. V lost 8 bases to trimming and J lost 13 bases, with 30 bases between them. CDR3 in amino acids: CASGSVGGEVLDTQYF. CDR3 nucleotides: TGTGCCAGCGGGTCAGTGGGGGGAGAGGTATTGGATACCCAGTACTTC.